These 21 T cell receptor beta chains originate from one sample sequenced in a study of T cell repertoires in cytomegalovirus infection. A single record per CDR3 protein comes from TCRdb applying MiXCR to the reads. This sample yields about 190,000 distinct CDR3 sequences, of which 8% to 10% are seen a single time; roughly 5.1% belongs to the top ten. Material: PBMCs. The origin of the receptors is a human donor in good health (CMV status not recorded). Some clones in this sample may be carry-over from other donors' samples.

The sample holds many counts of this clonotype. The gene calls are TRBV28 and TRBJ1-1; 9 nucleotides agree with TRBD1. The V gene end was trimmed by 4 bases and the J gene end by 10 bases; junction bases not matched to a gene: 10. Germline lookup yields CDR1 MDHEN and CDR2 SYDVKM. The CDR3 is 14 amino acids. CDR3 coding DNA: TGTGCCAGCAGTTCCGTCGGACAGGGGTACGGAGCTTTCTTT. Protein product: CASSSVGQGYGAFF.

Remarks on this clonotype: A much larger clone lies a single base off, so this may be a read error. CDR3 sequence (DNA): TGTGCCAGCAGTTTATGGGGGGCTGAAGCTTTCTTT. Its translation is CASSLWGAEAFF. The chain uses TRBV27 and TRBJ1-1; a possible D gene is TRBD1 (5 bases). Deletions cut 1 base from V and 6 bases from J, with 6 bases between. This CDR3 spans 12 amino acids. From germline, CDR1 is MNHEY and CDR2 SMNVEV (reference sequence).

This clonotype showed up many times. For the CDR3, the DNA is TGTGCCAGCAGCTTAAGGCGGGGAGTCTACAATGAGCAGTTCTTC. This encodes CASSLRRGVYNEQFF. This rearrangement joins TRBV7-3 to TRBJ2-1; D possibly corresponds to TRBD2 (6 bases). Between the trimmed V and J ends, which lost 1 base and 3 bases, there was a span of 10 bases. The CDR3 is 15 amino acids. Germline CDR1 and CDR2: SGHTA and FQGTGA.

This clonotype has just a few counts. The rearrangement links TRBV6-6 to TRBJ1-4; 10 positions match TRBD1. The CDR3 runs 15 residues. Unmatched junction bases numbered 6, after V lost 6 bases and J lost 5 bases. Looked up from germline, CDR1 is MNHNY and CDR2 is SVGAGI (reference sequence). CDR3: CASRHRGQGNEKLFF. For the CDR3, the DNA is TGTGCCAGCAGACACCGGGGACAGGGGAATGAAAAACTGTTTTTT.

This clonotype has at least ten counts. The J gene is TRBJ1-2, the V gene TRBV7-2; D remains ambiguous. Looked up from germline, CDR1 is SGHTA and CDR2 is FQGNSA. The germline V and J ends were trimmed by 0 bases and 2 bases, with 16 bases remaining between them. This CDR3 region has 17 residues. The CDR3 spells CASSLALAGRVNYGYTF. DNA of the CDR3: TGTGCCAGCAGCTTAGCCCTGGCGGGGAGGGTGAACTATGGCTACACCTTC.

This clonotype was counted only a few times. This chain links TRBV14 with TRBJ2-1; D uncertain. This CDR3 contains 11 residues. V was trimmed by 4 bases and J by 10 bases, leaving 8 bases between them. Germline CDR1 reads SGHDN; CDR2 reads FVKESK. The CDR3 DNA follows: TGTGCCAGCAGCCGGCAGAGGGAGCAGTTCTTC. Translation gives CASSRQREQFF.

This clonotype has more than one count but fewer than ten. The rearrangement uses TRBV20-1 and TRBJ2-5; 7 bases align to TRBD2. Germline values: CDR1 DFQATT, CDR2 SNEGSKA (reference sequence). This CDR3 region has 13 residues. Germline trimming cut 5 bases from V and 0 bases from J; bases unmatched to any gene: 3. Here the CDR3 DNA reads TGCAGTGCTGCGGGGACTAACCAAGAGACCCAGTACTTC. This codes for CSAAGTNQETQYF.

This clonotype appeared many times. The chain couples TRBV7-2 to TRBJ2-3; 7 positions agree with TRBD1. The V gene end was trimmed by 4 bases and the J gene end by 1 base; junction bases not matched to a gene: 8. CDR1 is SGHTA, CDR2 FQGNSA, per germline. The CDR3 runs to 16 residues. In DNA form, the CDR3 reads TGTGCCAGCAGCTCGTATCAGGGGGTTGGCACAGATACGCAGTATTTT. This codes for CASSSYQGVGTDTQYF. Full variable domain (outside the CDR3, taken from reference TRBV7-2 and TRBJ2-3): GAGVSQSPSNKVTEKGKDVELRCDPISGHTALYWYRQSLGQGLEFLIYFQGNSAPDKSGLPSDRFSAERTGGSVSTLTIQRTQQEDSAVYLCASSSYQGVGTDTQYFGPGTRLTVL.

The V and J genes are TRBV6-1 and TRBJ1-6; tentatively, D is TRBD1 (6 bases). Trimming pared 2 bases from V and 10 bases from J, leaving 12 bases between. The CDR3 runs 14 residues. Germline lookup yields CDR1 MNHNS and CDR2 SASEGT. CDR3 DNA sequence: TGTGCCAGCAGTGAAAGGCAGGGGCAATCACCCCTCCACTTT. Protein sequence: CASSERQGQSPLHF.

The sample holds many counts of this clonotype. The rearrangement joins TRBV6-2 or TRBV6-3 to TRBJ1-5; possibly TRBD1 for D (5 bases). The CDR3 runs to 15 residues. Between the trimmed V and J ends, which lost 5 bases and 5 bases, there was a span of 16 bases. Germline V lookup: CDR1 MNHEY, CDR2 SVGEGT. CDR3 coding DNA: TGTGCCAGCAGTACTCGACAGCGAGGTTATCAGCCCCAGCATTTT. Translated: CASSTRQRGYQPQHF.

This clonotype was recorded many times. The V call is TRBV7-8, the J call TRBJ2-7; D might be TRBD1 or TRBD2, each matching 5 bases. CDR1 SGHVS and CDR2 FQNEAQ come from the germline V gene. There are 16 residues in the CDR3. The V end lost 1 base, the J end lost 4 bases, and 17 bases lay between the germline ends. The CDR3 sequence: CASSLGTQGWAYEQYF. DNA for the CDR3: TGTGCCAGCAGCTTAGGGACTCAGGGATGGGCTTACGAGCAGTACTTC.

In this sample, this clonotype turned up a few times. The gene calls are TRBV4-1 and TRBJ1-2; tentative D call: TRBD1 (6 bases). Germline V gene data show CDR1 as MGHRA and CDR2 as YSYEKL. This CDR3 contains 15 residues. Trimming removed 4 bases at V and 5 bases at J, with 17 bases between. The CDR3 loop is CASSLEAGESYGYTF. The CDR3 DNA is TGCGCCAGCAGCCTAGAGGCAGGGGAGAGTTATGGCTACACCTTC.

This clonotype was detected many times. V usage is TRBV7-9 and J usage is TRBJ2-5; 7 positions agree with TRBD1. Germline-derived CDR1 and CDR2 are SEHNR and FQNEAQ (reference sequence). The junction had 5 bases not matched to a gene; V was cut back by 3 bases and J by 4 bases. The CDR3 is 14 amino acids. The CDR3: CASSFRDRLETQYF. CDR3 nucleotides: TGTGCCAGCAGCTTCCGGGACAGATTAGAGACCCAGTACTTC.

The sample holds many counts of this clonotype. The rearrangement joins TRBV7-2 to TRBJ2-5, with D tentatively TRBD1 (6 bases). This CDR3 is 14 amino acids long. V lost 4 bases to trimming and J lost 4 bases, with 13 bases between them. CDR1 is SGHTA, CDR2 FQGNSA, per germline. The CDR3 reads CASSSGHHPETQYF. CDR3 nucleotide sequence: TGTGCCAGCAGCTCGGGACACCACCCAGAGACCCAGTACTTC. The complete variable domain, with remaining parts taken from reference TRBV7-2 and TRBJ2-5, reads GAGVSQSPSNKVTEKGKDVELRCDPISGHTALYWYRQSLGQGLEFLIYFQGNSAPDKSGLPSDRFSAERTGGSVSTLTIQRTQQEDSAVYLCASSSGHHPETQYFGPGTRLLVL.

In this sample, this clonotype turned up many times. The rearrangement links TRBV6-2 or TRBV6-3 to TRBJ2-5, with 14 bases that match TRBD2. V gave up 4 bases and J gave up 0 bases; unmatched junction bases: 1. CDR3 size: 16 residues. Germline CDR1 reads MNHEY; CDR2 reads SVGEGT. The CDR3 loop reads CASSWGLAGDQETQYF. The CDR3 DNA reads as TGTGCCAGCAGTTGGGGACTAGCGGGGGACCAAGAGACCCAGTACTTC.

The chain has TRBV5-1 and TRBJ2-4; possibly TRBD2 for D (6 bases). Germline values: CDR1 SGHRS, CDR2 YFSETQ. Trimming pared 0 bases from V and 7 bases from J, leaving 14 bases between. This CDR3 is built from 15 residues. CDR3 nucleotides: TGCGCCAGCAGCTTGGCCTCCGGGAGTGAGAACATTCAGTACTTC. Its protein is CASSLASGSENIQYF.

In its sample, this clonotype was seen many times. This sequence joins TRBV12-3 or TRBV12-4 and TRBJ2-3; 12 bases align to TRBD2. The CDR3 length is 16 residues. Trimming took 2 bases from V and 4 from J; bases not matched to a gene: 4. This CDR3 is CASSLFASGGADTQYF. In nucleotides, the CDR3 is TGTGCCAGCAGTTTATTTGCTAGCGGGGGGGCAGATACGCAGTATTTT.

This clonotype was seen at least ten times. The J gene is TRBJ2-3, the V gene TRBV11-2, with 11 bases matching TRBD2. Germline CDR1 is SGHAT and CDR2 is FQNNGV. V lost 3 bases to trimming and J lost 2 bases; unmatched junction nucleotides: 10. There are 18 residues in the CDR3. The CDR3 loop reads CASSFTGTSGQFTDTQYF. CDR3 bases: TGTGCCAGCAGCTTCACCGGGACTAGCGGCCAATTCACAGATACGCAGTATTTT.

In its sample, this clonotype was seen a few times. The chain is built from TRBV5-1 and TRBJ2-7; tentative D call: TRBD1 (5 bases). Trimming took off 0 bases at V and 5 bases at J, with 9 bases between the two ends. CDR3 length: 13 amino acids. The V gene's germline CDR1 is SGHRS and CDR2 YFSETQ. CDR3 coding DNA: TGCGCCAGCAGCTTGGTCCAGGGTCACGAGCAGTACTTC. Translated: CASSLVQGHEQYF.

This clonotype was counted between two and nine times. The chain couples TRBV28 to TRBJ2-4; D may be TRBD1 (6 bases). There are 13 residues in the CDR3. Between the trimmed V and J ends, which lost 7 bases and 7 bases, there was a span of 14 bases. Germline V CDR1 and CDR2: MDHEN, SYDVKM. DNA for the CDR3: TGTGCCAGCAATCAACAGGGAAACAACATTCAGTACTTC. It translates to CASNQQGNNIQYF.

This clonotype was seen repeatedly, ten times or more. The rearrangement links TRBV7-2 to TRBJ1-2, with D uncertain. Trimming took off 4 bases at V and 4 bases at J, with 7 bases between the two ends. Germline CDR1 is SGHTA and CDR2 is FQGNSA. This CDR3 has 12 amino acids. CDR3 in DNA: TGTGCCAGCAGCTCCTCCATCTATGGCTACACCTTC. This translates into CASSSSIYGYTF.